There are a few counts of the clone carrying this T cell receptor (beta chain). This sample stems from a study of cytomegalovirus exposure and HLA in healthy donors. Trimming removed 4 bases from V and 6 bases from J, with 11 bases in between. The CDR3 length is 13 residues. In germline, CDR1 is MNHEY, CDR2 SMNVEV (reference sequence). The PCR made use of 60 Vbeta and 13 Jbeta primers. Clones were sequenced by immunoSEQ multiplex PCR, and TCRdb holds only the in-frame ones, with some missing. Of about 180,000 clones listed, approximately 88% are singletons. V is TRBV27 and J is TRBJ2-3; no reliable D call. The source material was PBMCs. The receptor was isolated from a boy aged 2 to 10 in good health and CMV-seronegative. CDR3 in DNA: TGTGCCAGCAGTTCGCTAGTTATGGATACGCAGTATTTT. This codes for CASSSLVMDTQYF.